This T cell receptor beta chain was sequenced for a study of T cells in Graves' hyperthyroidism and ophthalmopathy. V trimming: 5 bases; J trimming: 4 bases; junction bases outside the gene matches: 7. The CDR3 consists of 16 residues. Looked up from germline, CDR1 is MNHNS and CDR2 is SASEGT. This clonotype has a count of ten or more. TCR beta CDR3 region amplification was performed from RNA transcripts. First-round RT-PCR targeting the TCR CDR3 was performed with the HTBI primer set. Via MiXCR, TCRdb re-called the multiplex PCR reads, giving one row per CDR3 protein. The sample records some 360,000 distinct CDR3 sequences, roughly 13% being singletons.

The chain is built from TRBV6-1 and TRBJ1-5; TRBD1 agrees at 11 bases. This receptor was taken from a woman aged 55-70 years with Graves' hyperthyroidism. The source material was blood. CDR3 in DNA: TGTGCCAGCAGTCTCGGACAGGGGGCTCTAAATCAGCCCCAGCATTTT. Protein sequence: CASSLGQGALNQPQHF.